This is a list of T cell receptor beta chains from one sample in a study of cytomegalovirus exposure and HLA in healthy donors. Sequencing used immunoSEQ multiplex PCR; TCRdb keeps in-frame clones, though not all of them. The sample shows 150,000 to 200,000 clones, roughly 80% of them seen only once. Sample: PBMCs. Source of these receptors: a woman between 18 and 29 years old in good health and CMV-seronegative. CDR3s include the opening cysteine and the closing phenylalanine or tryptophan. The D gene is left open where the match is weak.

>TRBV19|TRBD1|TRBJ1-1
CASFTGGWTEAFF
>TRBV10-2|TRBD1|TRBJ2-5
CASTGGEETQYF
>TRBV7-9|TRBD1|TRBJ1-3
CSSSHLENRGRRNTIYF
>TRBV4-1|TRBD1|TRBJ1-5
CASSHPLRGQGTYSNQPQHF
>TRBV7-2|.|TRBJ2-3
CASSTLGVTDTQYF
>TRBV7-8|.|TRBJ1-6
CASSLNSESYNSPLHF
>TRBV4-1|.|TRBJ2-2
CASSPLVVTGELFF
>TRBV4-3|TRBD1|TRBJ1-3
CASSQRDSSGNTIYF
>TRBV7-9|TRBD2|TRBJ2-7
CASSPTQGGARYEQYF
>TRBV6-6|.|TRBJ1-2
CASTAQESYGYTF
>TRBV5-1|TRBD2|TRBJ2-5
CASSLVGAGVVQTQYF
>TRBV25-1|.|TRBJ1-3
CASSEFRVQGGSGNTIYF
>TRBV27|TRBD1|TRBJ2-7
CASSPETGLISYEQYF
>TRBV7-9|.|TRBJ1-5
CASSLFQGANQPQHF
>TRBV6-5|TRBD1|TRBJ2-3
CASSIRQGDTDTQYF
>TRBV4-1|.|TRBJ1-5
CASSQETRMSQPQHF
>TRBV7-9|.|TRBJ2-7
CASSPQALYEQYF
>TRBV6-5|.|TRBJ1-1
CASSLQVNTEAFF
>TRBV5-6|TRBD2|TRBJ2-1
CASSGTIISSSYNEQFF
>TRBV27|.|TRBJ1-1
CASMYEGRMNTEAFF
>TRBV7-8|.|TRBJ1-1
CASSLDTGGAWAFF
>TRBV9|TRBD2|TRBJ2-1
CASSVESSGSYYNEQFF
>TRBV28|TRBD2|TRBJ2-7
CASSLTLSGGDYEQYF
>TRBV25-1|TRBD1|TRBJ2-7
CASSAFSQGAYEQYF
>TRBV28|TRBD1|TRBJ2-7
CASSLVSPGQGYEQYF
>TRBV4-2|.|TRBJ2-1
CASSWREVGNEQFF
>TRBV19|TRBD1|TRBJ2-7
CARDGDSGEQYF
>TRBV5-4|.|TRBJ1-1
CARGDTRTTEAFF
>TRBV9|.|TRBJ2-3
CASSSSAAGTDTQYF
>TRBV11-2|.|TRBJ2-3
CASRETSTDTQYF
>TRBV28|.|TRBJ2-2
CASSFRGASGELFF